This T cell receptor beta chain was retrieved from a study of blood T cell repertoires in COVID-19. Using immunoSEQ multiplex PCR, the repertoire was profiled, and TCRdb retains in-frame clones only, with some absent. The data show 150,000 or so clones, about 90% seen once. The CDR3 consists of 14 residues. V was cut by 1 base and J by 2 bases, with 7 bases left in between. Germline CDR1 reads SGHTA; CDR2 reads FQGTGA. This sequence joins TRBV7-3 and TRBJ2-3; D is unresolved. This sequence originates from a man aged 50-59 years with acute or convalescent COVID-19. Input material: peripheral blood. CDR3: CASSLSQNTDTQYF. CDR3 nucleotides: TGTGCCAGCAGCTTAAGTCAAAACACAGATACGCAGTATTTT. Together with reference TRBV7-3 and TRBJ2-3, the CDR3 gives the full variable domain: GAGVSQTPSNKVTEKGKYVELRCDPISGHTALYWYRQSLGQGPEFLIYFQGTGAADDSGLPNDRFFAVRPEGSVSTLKIQRTERGDSAVYLCASSLSQNTDTQYFGPGTRLTVL.